The present T cell receptor (beta chain) was sequenced within a study of vaccination and CD4 T cells after COVID-19. The overall study: Timing of post-vaccine sample collection was a median about 72 days after dose two, with a range of 14 to 241. Findings of the study overall: For SARS-CoV-2-reactive clonotypes, the median went from 21 to 38, a nonsignificant increase.

CDR1 and CDR2 (germline): MDHEN, SYDVKM. The CDR3 extends over 17 amino acids. The ends were cut back, 6 bases at V and 7 bases at J, with 27 bases in the middle. Treatment here: roughly nine-day PBMC culture with coronavirus spike peptide pools or control peptides (ViraFEST assay). Those CD4+ T cells from the unexposed donor predate the COVID-19 pandemic (2011-2018). ViraFEST expanded antigen-specific T cells with peptide pools, then sequenced TCRs. Four cold-coronavirus spikes, along with SARS-CoV-2 S/N, were used to probe unexposed-donor CD4+ T cells, cells permitting. The Oncomine TCR Beta short-read assay was applied to DNA of cultured CD4+ T cells. A single record per CDR3 protein comes from TCRdb applying MiXCR to the PCR reads. The data show 9,200 or so distinct CDR3 sequences, with around 48% seen just once and 25% to 30% held by the top ten. To note about this clonotype: Its antigen is not known.

The sequenced material came from CD4+ T cells from blood, cultured in vitro. The origin of this receptor is a human donor in good health. The rearrangement joins TRBV28 to TRBJ2-5, with D possibly being TRBD2 (7 bases). Here the CDR3 reads CASSLGPRGGRTVTQYF. CDR3 bases: TGTGCCAGCAGCCTTGGCCCAAGGGGGGGGCGGACAGTGACCCAGTACTTC.